This T cell receptor beta chain comes out of a study of T cell responses to AZD1222 COVID-19 vaccine. V was shortened by 2 bases and J by 5 bases, with 13 bases between the two germline ends. CDR3 size: 15 residues. Germline V gene data show CDR1 as SGHRS and CDR2 as YFSETQ. Sequenced by immunoSEQ multiplex PCR; TCRdb stores in-frame clones only, minus some. The table lists 90,000 to 120,000 clones, about 85% of them singletons. This chain uses TRBV5-1 with TRBJ1-4; tentative D call: TRBD1 (6 bases). This sequence was found in an adult who received the AZD1222 COVID-19 vaccine. Sample: peripheral blood, taken 28 days after the second AZD1222 dose. The CDR3 bases are TGCGCCAGCAGCTTTCTAGGGGGACCAAATGAAAAACTGTTTTTT. It specifies CASSFLGGPNEKLFF. Looking up the rest from reference TRBV5-1 and TRBJ1-4 gives the full variable domain: KAGVTQTPRYLIKTRGQQVTLSCSPISGHRSVSWYQQTPGQGLQFLFEYFSETQRNKGNFPGRFSGRQFSNSRSEMNVSTLELGDSALYLCASSFLGGPNEKLFFGSGTQLSVL.